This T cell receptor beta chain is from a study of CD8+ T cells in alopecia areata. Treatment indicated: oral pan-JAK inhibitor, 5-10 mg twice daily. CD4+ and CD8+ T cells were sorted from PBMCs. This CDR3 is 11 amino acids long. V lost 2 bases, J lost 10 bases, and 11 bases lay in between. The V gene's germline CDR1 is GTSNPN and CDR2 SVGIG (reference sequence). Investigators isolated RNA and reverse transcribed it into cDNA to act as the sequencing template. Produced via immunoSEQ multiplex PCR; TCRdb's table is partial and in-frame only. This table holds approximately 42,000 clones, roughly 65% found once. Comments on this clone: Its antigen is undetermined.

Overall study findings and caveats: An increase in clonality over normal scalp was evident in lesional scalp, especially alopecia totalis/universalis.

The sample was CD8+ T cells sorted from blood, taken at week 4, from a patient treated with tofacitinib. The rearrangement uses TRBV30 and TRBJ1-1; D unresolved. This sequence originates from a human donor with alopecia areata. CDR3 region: CAWSPKIPAFF. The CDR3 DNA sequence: TGTGCCTGGAGTCCGAAGATCCCAGCTTTCTTT.